This T cell receptor (beta chain) was retrieved from a study of CD8+ T cells in alopecia areata. The study's findings and limits: Compared with normal scalp, lesional scalp had higher clonality and more expanded CD8+ clones. Sequence data from scalp samples additionally include resident alphabeta T cells of normal skin. Patients displayed less clarity in TCR sharing than mice, a finding possibly related to HLA.

Concerning this clone: Its antigen is not identified. This specimen includes other DNA sequences encoding the same CDR3.

PBMC-derived CD4+ and CD8+ T cells were sorted. The CDR3 loop spans 13 amino acids. The germline gives CDR1 SGHRS, CDR2 YFSETQ. V lost 2 bases, J lost 7 bases, and 5 bases stayed unmatched. Extracted RNA was reverse transcribed, and the resulting cDNA served as sequencing template. TCRdb keeps only in-frame clones here, not all; method: immunoSEQ multiplex PCR. The sample lists some 180,000 clones, more than 55% seen once, with nearly 5% in the top ten. Sequenced material: CD8+ T cells sorted from blood. The receptor was derived from a human donor in good health. This chain joins TRBV5-1 and TRBJ2-7; 8 nucleotides match TRBD1. For the CDR3, the DNA is TGCGCCAGCAGCTTCGGACAGGGACGTGAGCAGTACTTC. Its protein product is CASSFGQGREQYF.